What follows describes a single TCR beta chain. This clone may be a read error of a much larger clone one base away. The sample comes from a study of blood T cell repertoires in COVID-19. Study at large: COVID-19 samples from acute and convalescent phases originated in the United States, Italy and Spain. T cells, B-cell-depleted T cells, or PBMCs provided the cDNA or gDNA that served as material.

The ends were cut back, 3 bases at V and 0 bases at J, with 5 bases in the middle. This CDR3 is 13 amino acids long. CDR1 is MNHEY and CDR2 is SMNVEV in the germline V gene (reference sequence). How the authors handled the data: Reference gene primer amplification in the assay estimated nucleated cell counts. Generated by immunoSEQ multiplex PCR, the TCRdb table keeps only in-frame clones and is missing some. D and trimming come from the DNA, and the V and J calls and clone size come from that table. The sample carries 200,000 to 300,000 clones, about nine tenths recorded once. Sequencing was carried out using peripheral blood. This TCR was sampled from a man aged 35 to 55 who had recovered from COVID-19. V usage is TRBV27 and J usage is TRBJ1-1; unclear D gene. CDR3 sequence (DNA): TGTGCCAGCAGTTTGTCAGTGAACACTGAAGCTTTCTTT. Protein product: CASSLSVNTEAFF.